A selection of T cell receptor beta chains follows, all from one sample in a study of T cells after yellow fever vaccination. One entry per CDR3 protein, called by TCRdb with MiXCR from the 5' RACE reads. The data show about 330,000 distinct CDR3 sequences, around 8.1% seen once. The sample was PBMCs, taken about 41 days after the first yellow fever vaccination. All receptors come from a young man who received the YFV17D yellow fever vaccine. CDR3s include the opening cysteine and the closing phenylalanine or tryptophan. D genes are given only for firm matches. Expanded clones get a size class; other rows say once, few or many, or leave the size out.

v_call: TRBV5-1; j_call: TRBJ2-3; clone_size: many; d_call: NA; cdr3_aa: CASSLGANTDTQYF; cdr3_nt: TGCGCCAGCAGCTTGGGGGCGAACACAGATACGCAGTATTTT
v_call: TRBV5-1; j_call: TRBJ1-2; clone_size: few; d_call: NA; cdr3_aa: CASSLMTPGSGGYTF; cdr3_nt: TGCGCCAGCAGCCTCATGACCCCAGGGTCTGGCGGCTACACCTTC
v_call: TRBV13; j_call: TRBJ1-2; clone_size: many; d_call: NA; cdr3_aa: CASSLIGSGYGYTF; cdr3_nt: TGTGCCAGCAGCCTTATCGGGTCGGGGTATGGCTACACCTTC
v_call: TRBV6-2/TRBV6-3; j_call: TRBJ2-5; clone_size: many; d_call: NA; cdr3_aa: CASSPDGGQETQYF; cdr3_nt: TGTGCCAGCAGTCCCGATGGGGGCCAAGAGACCCAGTACTTC
v_call: TRBV7-9; j_call: TRBJ1-1; clone_size: few; d_call: TRBD1; cdr3_aa: CASSLALGTGRDTEAFF; cdr3_nt: TGTGCCAGCAGCTTAGCGCTTGGGACAGGGCGGGACACTGAAGCTTTCTTT
v_call: TRBV3-1; j_call: TRBJ2-5; clone_size: NA; d_call: NA; cdr3_aa: CASTGRPSGETQYF; cdr3_nt: TGTGCCAGCACAGGACGGCCATCCGGAGAGACCCAGTACTTC
v_call: TRBV12-3/TRBV12-4; j_call: TRBJ1-1; clone_size: few; d_call: NA; cdr3_aa: CASSSGPSAFF; cdr3_nt: TGTGCCAGCAGCTCCGGGCCGTCAGCTTTCTTT
v_call: TRBV6-5; j_call: TRBJ2-4; clone_size: few; d_call: NA; cdr3_aa: CASSYVWGAGGIQYF; cdr3_nt: TGTGCCAGCAGTTACGTTTGGGGCGCCGGCGGGATTCAGTACTTC
v_call: TRBV7-9; j_call: TRBJ2-1; clone_size: NA; d_call: NA; cdr3_aa: CASSFGADEQFF; cdr3_nt: TGTGCCAGCAGCTTTGGGGCCGATGAGCAGTTCTTC
v_call: TRBV29-1; j_call: TRBJ2-5; clone_size: many; d_call: TRBD1; cdr3_aa: CSVEMTGHQETQYF; cdr3_nt: TGCAGCGTTGAGATGACAGGGCACCAAGAGACCCAGTACTTC
v_call: TRBV20-1; j_call: TRBJ2-1; clone_size: few; d_call: NA; cdr3_aa: CSASMTHYNEQFF; cdr3_nt: TGCAGTGCTAGTATGACGCACTACAATGAGCAGTTCTTC
v_call: TRBV7-8; j_call: TRBJ2-7; clone_size: few; d_call: NA; cdr3_aa: CASSSGLGSGWIF; cdr3_nt: TGTGCCAGCAGCTCGGGCCTCGGGTCAGGCTGGATCTTC
v_call: TRBV4-2; j_call: TRBJ2-5; clone_size: few; d_call: TRBD1; cdr3_aa: CASSQPPGTGTAETQYF; cdr3_nt: TGTGCCAGCAGCCAACCTCCCGGGACAGGGACTGCAGAGACCCAGTACTTC
v_call: TRBV5-1; j_call: TRBJ1-2; clone_size: NA; d_call: NA; cdr3_aa: CASSLEGRYGYTF; cdr3_nt: TGCGCCAGCAGCTTAGAGGGAAGGTATGGCTACACCTTC
v_call: TRBV20-1; j_call: TRBJ2-2; clone_size: NA; d_call: NA; cdr3_aa: CSARGLPRPNTGELFF; cdr3_nt: TGCAGTGCTAGAGGCCTGCCACGTCCGAACACCGGGGAGCTGTTTTTT
v_call: TRBV12-5; j_call: TRBJ2-3; clone_size: NA; d_call: TRBD1; cdr3_aa: CASGLGQGSTDTQYF; cdr3_nt: TGTGCTAGTGGTTTGGGACAGGGTAGCACAGATACGCAGTATTTT
v_call: TRBV5-1; j_call: TRBJ2-3; clone_size: many; d_call: NA; cdr3_aa: CASSLAGGGSFAATDTQYF; cdr3_nt: TGCGCCAGCAGCTTGGCCGGGGGCGGGTCCTTCGCCGCCACAGATACGCAGTATTTT
v_call: TRBV12-3/TRBV12-4; j_call: TRBJ2-5; clone_size: many; d_call: NA; cdr3_aa: CASSVSVVPRAIQETQYF; cdr3_nt: TGTGCCAGCTCAGTTTCGGTAGTTCCGAGAGCTATACAAGAGACCCAGTACTTC
v_call: TRBV7-2; j_call: TRBJ2-1; clone_size: NA; d_call: NA; cdr3_aa: CASTRPGQNEQFF; cdr3_nt: TGTGCCAGCACCCGACCGGGACAAAATGAGCAGTTCTTC
v_call: TRBV18; j_call: TRBJ2-3; clone_size: few; d_call: TRBD2; cdr3_aa: CASSPPRGGITDTQYF; cdr3_nt: TGTGCCAGCTCACCACCACGGGGGGGAATCACAGATACGCAGTATTTT
v_call: TRBV9; j_call: TRBJ1-2; clone_size: few; d_call: NA; cdr3_aa: CASRATGVAYGYTF; cdr3_nt: TGTGCCAGCAGGGCTACGGGGGTAGCCTATGGCTACACCTTC
v_call: TRBV7-8; j_call: TRBJ1-2; clone_size: few; d_call: NA; cdr3_aa: CASSLQGPNYGYTF; cdr3_nt: TGTGCCAGCAGCTTACAGGGGCCCAACTATGGCTACACCTTC
v_call: TRBV29-1; j_call: TRBJ1-2; clone_size: few; d_call: NA; cdr3_aa: CSVDGENYGYTF; cdr3_nt: TGCAGCGTTGACGGGGAGAACTATGGCTACACCTTC
v_call: TRBV4-2; j_call: TRBJ1-1; clone_size: few; d_call: NA; cdr3_aa: CASSQAREAFF; cdr3_nt: TGTGCCAGCAGCCAAGCCAGAGAAGCTTTCTTT
v_call: TRBV19; j_call: TRBJ1-5; clone_size: NA; d_call: NA; cdr3_aa: CASSGDGYSNQPQHF; cdr3_nt: TGTGCCAGTAGCGGGGACGGTTATAGCAATCAGCCCCAGCATTTT
v_call: TRBV5-1; j_call: TRBJ2-5; clone_size: NA; d_call: NA; cdr3_aa: CASSLMGLETQYF; cdr3_nt: TGCGCCAGCAGCTTGATGGGTCTAGAGACCCAGTACTTC
v_call: TRBV29-1; j_call: TRBJ2-5; clone_size: NA; d_call: NA; cdr3_aa: CSVGGEETQYF; cdr3_nt: TGCAGCGTTGGGGGCGAAGAGACCCAGTACTTC
v_call: TRBV6-2/TRBV6-3; j_call: TRBJ1-3; clone_size: NA; d_call: NA; cdr3_aa: CASTDPPGTYSGNTIYF; cdr3_nt: TGTGCCAGCACCGACCCACCGGGGACCTACTCTGGAAACACCATATATTTT
v_call: TRBV9; j_call: TRBJ2-1; clone_size: few; d_call: TRBD2; cdr3_aa: CASSPRTSGGAVEQFF; cdr3_nt: TGTGCCAGCAGCCCCCGGACTAGCGGGGGGGCCGTTGAGCAGTTCTTC
v_call: TRBV5-1; j_call: TRBJ1-1; clone_size: few; d_call: TRBD1; cdr3_aa: CASSQEQGNLGAFF; cdr3_nt: TGCGCCAGCAGCCAGGAACAGGGGAATCTTGGAGCTTTCTTT
v_call: TRBV5-1; j_call: TRBJ2-3; clone_size: NA; d_call: NA; cdr3_aa: CASSLGGPRVTDTQYF; cdr3_nt: TGCGCCAGCAGCTTGGGAGGTCCGAGGGTCACAGATACGCAGTATTTT
v_call: TRBV7-2; j_call: TRBJ2-5; clone_size: few; d_call: NA; cdr3_aa: CASSLGASGLLQETQYF; cdr3_nt: TGTGCCAGCAGCTTGGGGGCGAGTGGCCTCTTGCAAGAGACCCAGTACTTC
v_call: TRBV12-3/TRBV12-4; j_call: TRBJ2-7; clone_size: NA; d_call: NA; cdr3_aa: CASGSAGRSEQYF; cdr3_nt: TGTGCCAGCGGCTCGGCCGGGCGGAGCGAGCAGTACTTC
v_call: TRBV7-9; j_call: TRBJ2-1; clone_size: few; d_call: TRBD2; cdr3_aa: CASSLARLAGGPGEQFF; cdr3_nt: TGTGCCAGCAGCTTAGCGCGACTAGCGGGGGGGCCCGGTGAGCAGTTCTTC
v_call: TRBV5-1; j_call: TRBJ2-6; clone_size: many; d_call: NA; cdr3_aa: CASSLGSGANVLTF; cdr3_nt: TGCGCCAGCAGCTTGGGCTCTGGGGCCAACGTCCTGACTTTC
v_call: TRBV5-5; j_call: TRBJ1-5; clone_size: NA; d_call: NA; cdr3_aa: CASRPSLGNQPQHF; cdr3_nt: TGTGCCAGCAGGCCGAGTTTGGGCAATCAGCCCCAGCATTTT
v_call: TRBV20-1; j_call: TRBJ1-3; clone_size: NA; d_call: NA; cdr3_aa: CSAKEGHSGNTIYF; cdr3_nt: TGCAGTGCTAAGGAAGGCCACTCTGGAAACACCATATATTTT
v_call: TRBV12-3/TRBV12-4; j_call: TRBJ2-3; clone_size: NA; d_call: NA; cdr3_aa: CASSSGSPDTQYF; cdr3_nt: TGTGCCAGCAGTTCGGGCTCCCCTGATACGCAGTATTTT
v_call: TRBV15; j_call: TRBJ1-1; clone_size: NA; d_call: TRBD1; cdr3_aa: CATSRTGGARSGFF; cdr3_nt: TGTGCCACCAGCAGAACAGGGGGCGCGAGGTCGGGTTTCTTT
v_call: TRBV11-2; j_call: TRBJ1-1; clone_size: NA; d_call: NA; cdr3_aa: CASSSDRIEAFF; cdr3_nt: TGTGCCAGCAGCTCCGACAGAATTGAAGCTTTCTTT
v_call: TRBV20-1; j_call: TRBJ2-3; clone_size: few; d_call: TRBD1; cdr3_aa: CSARAFDRVATQYF; cdr3_nt: TGCAGTGCTAGGGCTTTCGACAGGGTGGCTACGCAGTATTTT
v_call: TRBV6-5; j_call: TRBJ2-2; clone_size: NA; d_call: TRBD1; cdr3_aa: CASSSPFGGTGITGELFF; cdr3_nt: TGTGCCAGCAGTTCCCCCTTCGGCGGGACAGGGATAACCGGGGAGCTGTTTTTT
v_call: TRBV21-1; j_call: TRBJ1-1; clone_size: few; d_call: NA; cdr3_aa: CASSKGGGITEAFF; cdr3_nt: TGTGCCAGCAGCAAAGGGGGGGGCATCACTGAAGCTTTCTTT
v_call: TRBV5-4; j_call: TRBJ1-1; clone_size: NA; d_call: TRBD1; cdr3_aa: CASSAPGQGSMNTEAFF; cdr3_nt: TGTGCCAGCAGCGCACCGGGACAGGGGTCCATGAACACTGAAGCTTTCTTT
v_call: TRBV5-1; j_call: TRBJ2-3; clone_size: NA; d_call: NA; cdr3_aa: CASRIASDTQYF; cdr3_nt: TGCGCCAGCAGGATAGCCTCAGATACGCAGTATTTT
v_call: TRBV12-3/TRBV12-4; j_call: TRBJ1-5; clone_size: few; d_call: NA; cdr3_aa: CASSFRSRRTVIQPQHF; cdr3_nt: TGTGCCAGCAGTTTCCGGTCACGCAGGACAGTGATTCAGCCCCAGCATTTT
v_call: TRBV6-1; j_call: TRBJ2-5; clone_size: many; d_call: TRBD1; cdr3_aa: CASKQGALGETQYF; cdr3_nt: TGTGCCAGCAAACAGGGGGCTCTCGGGGAGACCCAGTACTTC
v_call: TRBV6-2/TRBV6-3; j_call: TRBJ1-1; clone_size: few; d_call: NA; cdr3_aa: CASSYPIGGYMNTEAFF; cdr3_nt: TGTGCCAGCAGTTACCCAATAGGAGGATATATGAACACTGAAGCTTTCTTT
v_call: TRBV5-4; j_call: TRBJ1-1; clone_size: few; d_call: NA; cdr3_aa: CASSSRKVGDTEAFF; cdr3_nt: TGTGCCAGCAGTTCGCGCAAGGTGGGAGACACTGAAGCTTTCTTT
v_call: TRBV4-1; j_call: TRBJ2-3; clone_size: NA; d_call: TRBD2; cdr3_aa: CASSQVTSGGRRTDTQYF; cdr3_nt: TGCGCCAGCAGCCAAGTGACTAGCGGGGGGAGGAGGACAGATACGCAGTATTTT
v_call: TRBV4-2; j_call: TRBJ1-5; clone_size: NA; d_call: NA; cdr3_aa: CASSDLAVDQPQHF; cdr3_nt: TGTGCCAGCAGCGACCTGGCCGTCGATCAGCCCCAGCATTTT
v_call: TRBV20-1; j_call: TRBJ1-5; clone_size: NA; d_call: NA; cdr3_aa: CSAWSGGGNQPQHF; cdr3_nt: TGCAGTGCTTGGTCGGGAGGGGGAAATCAGCCCCAGCATTTT
v_call: TRBV4-3; j_call: TRBJ1-1; clone_size: few; d_call: NA; cdr3_aa: CASSQDPGVRTEAFF; cdr3_nt: TGCGCCAGCAGCCAAGATCCGGGGGTCCGGACTGAAGCTTTCTTT
v_call: TRBV7-9; j_call: TRBJ2-1; clone_size: few; d_call: NA; cdr3_aa: CAQGSSYNEQFF; cdr3_nt: TGTGCCCAGGGGAGCTCCTACAATGAGCAGTTCTTC
v_call: TRBV6-5; j_call: TRBJ1-1; clone_size: few; d_call: NA; cdr3_aa: CASSYSGGGTSEAFF; cdr3_nt: TGTGCCAGCAGTTACAGCGGAGGGGGAACAAGTGAAGCTTTCTTT
v_call: TRBV12-3/TRBV12-4; j_call: TRBJ2-3; clone_size: few; d_call: NA; cdr3_aa: CASRPGSHSREDTQYF; cdr3_nt: TGTGCCAGCAGGCCCGGATCCCATTCTAGGGAAGATACGCAGTATTTT
v_call: TRBV5-1; j_call: TRBJ2-1; clone_size: NA; d_call: TRBD2; cdr3_aa: CASSGLAGGPHNEQFF; cdr3_nt: TGCGCCAGCAGCGGTTTAGCGGGGGGGCCTCACAATGAGCAGTTCTTC